The clone carrying this T cell receptor (beta chain) was found many times. Its cognate antigen is unknown. Deletions cut 1 base from V and 9 bases from J, with 13 bases between. Looked up from germline, CDR1 is LGHDT and CDR2 is YNNKEL (reference sequence). This CDR3 comprises 14 residues. The sample comes from a study of T cells in Graves' hyperthyroidism and ophthalmopathy. Study-level background: The authors collected peripheral blood at initial diagnosis, before any treatment.

Regarding the study as a whole: Ophthalmopathy was identified by the model a median approximately six months ahead of onset. Blood also held most thyroid clonotypes expanded beyond 0.001.

Amplification yielded TCR beta CDR3 regions, with RNA transcripts as the source. The HTBI primer set served for first-round RT-PCR of the TCR CDR3. In TCRdb, the multiplex PCR reads were re-called with MiXCR into one record per CDR3 protein. Here the sample spans a few hundred thousand distinct CDR3 sequences, approximately 16% being singletons. The gene calls are TRBV3-1 and TRBJ2-1; D call uncertain. The receptor was isolated from a woman aged 60 to 75 with Graves' ophthalmopathy. The sequencing sample was made of blood. The CDR3 here is CASSQVGSLGEQFF. CDR3 nucleotides: TGTGCCAGCAGCCAAGTGGGGTCTCTCGGTGAGCAGTTCTTC.